Sequencing of this T cell receptor beta chain was carried out in a study of blood T cell repertoires in COVID-19. Germline assignment: CDR1 SGHTS and CDR2 YDEGEE. The J segment lost 1 base and the V segment lost 4 bases, leaving 5 bases of the junction unmatched. The CDR3 loop spans 15 amino acids. Produced via immunoSEQ multiplex PCR; TCRdb's table is partial and in-frame only. Of 25,000 to 30,000 clones listed, 85% to 95% are singletons. The chain couples TRBV5-8 to TRBJ2-7; 10 bases align to TRBD2. This receptor was taken from a human donor with active COVID-19. The donor label of this sample is uncertain. The source material was peripheral blood. The CDR3 coding sequence is TGTGCCAGCAGCCGAGGACTAGCGGTATCCTACGAGCAGTACTTC. This codes for CASSRGLAVSYEQYF.